The rows below give T cell receptor beta chains drawn from one sample of a study of T-cell memory formation after mild COVID-19. TCRdb reprocessed the 5' RACE reads with MiXCR, giving one entry per CDR3 protein. The table has more than 400,000 distinct CDR3 sequences, about 18% seen once. Sequencing input: PBMCs or a T cell subset sorted from them (not recorded which). The origin of the receptors is an adult woman who had mild COVID-19 (a few samples of this study predate the infection). Cell type and time point are not known. Each CDR3 is given with its conserved first and last residue. Fields, in order: V gene, J gene, CDR3 protein.

TRBV5-1	TRBJ1-5	CASSVEPGPNQPQHF
TRBV19	TRBJ2-7	CASSSRWVEYEQYF
TRBV7-9	TRBJ2-1	CASSLPSGASLNEQFF
TRBV4-1	TRBJ2-3	CASSRDSSTDTQYF
TRBV7-3	TRBJ2-1	CASSPLGGLAGANEQFF
TRBV13	TRBJ2-7	CASSMRYEQYF
TRBV18	TRBJ1-5	CASSPAGHNQPQHF
TRBV6-5	TRBJ1-2	CASSYSIDRWSYGYTF
TRBV7-9	TRBJ1-1	CASSLWLEGAFF
TRBV9	TRBJ2-7	CASSPGGGFYEQYF
TRBV15	TRBJ2-2	CATSRVTSGFTGELFF
TRBV30	TRBJ1-4	CAWSPGTGYEKLFF
TRBV11-2	TRBJ2-1	CASSAKTSGGAIEQFF
TRBV20-1	TRBJ2-1	CSARDLGASYNEQFF
TRBV29-1	TRBJ2-7	CSVEVGWVTSGRNHEQYF
TRBV20-1	TRBJ1-2	CSAPAVVDGYTF
TRBV14	TRBJ2-7	CASSQASAVSYEQYF
TRBV7-9	TRBJ2-3	CASSGTDPNTQYF
TRBV7-8	TRBJ2-3	CASSLAGKRTDTQYF
TRBV7-3	TRBJ2-1	CASSPSGGTLREQFF
TRBV7-9	TRBJ2-7	CASSLVGWAYEQYF
TRBV20-1	TRBJ1-4	CSASLDGITNEKLFF
TRBV3-1	TRBJ2-3	CASSQVGRAATDTQYF
TRBV6-2/TRBV6-3	TRBJ2-3	CASRSTTSGRRRDTQYF
TRBV24-1	TRBJ2-1	CATSIGGSYNEQFF
TRBV12-5	TRBJ1-1	CASGLVLQPGMNTEAFF
TRBV7-2	TRBJ2-5	CASSGGPSGTQYF
TRBV7-9	TRBJ2-7	CASSPGLAASYEQYF
TRBV7-9	TRBJ2-7	CASSLKSSYEQYF
TRBV4-1	TRBJ1-1	CASSHRDRGPEAFF
TRBV18	TRBJ2-7	CASSPLSGHEQYF
TRBV29-1	TRBJ2-7	CSVAGDGSSYEQYF
TRBV7-7	TRBJ2-1	CAPNEQFF
TRBV18	TRBJ2-2	CASSPGKNTGELFF
TRBV20-1	TRBJ2-3	CSARRLGGLAGGDTQYF
TRBV5-1	TRBJ1-2	CASAPTGGKTGGYTF
TRBV4-1	TRBJ1-6	CASSQAAINRGTPLHF
TRBV12-3/TRBV12-4	TRBJ2-1	CASSWDRGSYNEQFF
TRBV5-5	TRBJ1-2	CASSLEEGRSHGYTF
TRBV20-1	TRBJ1-5	CSASSSGRYSNQPQHF
TRBV7-3	TRBJ2-1	CVVRQRAGGINEQFF
TRBV18	TRBJ2-2	CASSPAKGTGELFF
TRBV5-5	TRBJ2-3	CASSSRDGFTDTQYF
TRBV3-1	TRBJ2-2	CASSPMFGGFGELFF
TRBV3-1	TRBJ2-7	CASSRTSSLSYEQYF
TRBV4-2	TRBJ2-6	CASSQRGEWTDGSQSGANVLTF
TRBV5-1	TRBJ2-4	CASSKGQGWSDIQYF
TRBV7-6	TRBJ2-6	CASSLLWTGRGRANVLTF
TRBV18	TRBJ2-5	CASSPPGQGKLETQYF
TRBV7-9	TRBJ2-7	CASSPAGGPVSYEQYF
TRBV10-3	TRBJ1-2	CAISEGHGVYGYTF
TRBV24-1	TRBJ1-5	CATQGAELSNQPQHF
TRBV29-1	TRBJ2-1	CSASDRGRIDEQFF
TRBV2	TRBJ2-5	CASSERGGGVETQYF
TRBV6-6	TRBJ1-1	CASLPVEGMNTEAFF